The 32 T cell receptor beta chains in this list originate from one sample, sequenced in a study of Graves' ophthalmopathy and Graves' hyperthyroidism. RNA transcripts served as template for amplifying TCR beta CDR3 sequences. The workflow started with a first-round RT-PCR run with HTBI primers and then moved on to a second-round multiplex PCR. A single record per CDR3 protein comes from TCRdb applying MiXCR to the multiplex PCR reads. This sample has 1 million to 1.3 million distinct CDR3 sequences, with approximately 35% found just once. What was sequenced was peripheral blood or thyroid tissue (not recorded which). These TCRs come from an adult man with Graves' hyperthyroidism.

This clonotype was counted only a few times. The chain uses TRBV4-3 and TRBJ1-4, with D possibly matching TRBD1 (5 bases). The CDR3 sequence is 16 residues long. The V gene lost 5 bases and the J gene lost 3 bases, with 16 bases spanning the gap. CDR1 is LGHNA and CDR2 is YSLEER in the germline V gene. CDR3 protein: CASSWGLRDANEKLFF. Here the CDR3 DNA reads TGCGCCAGCAGCTGGGGCCTCAGGGACGCTAATGAAAAACTGTTTTTT.

The chain couples TRBV12-3 or TRBV12-4 to TRBJ1-6; a weak D match, TRBD1 (5 bases). The CDR3 length is 16 residues. The V gene lost 5 bases and the J gene lost 7 bases, with 18 bases spanning the gap. The CDR3 DNA reads TGTGCCAGCAGTCCCCGTGGACATGCTACAAATTCACCCCTCCACTTT. Translated: CASSPRGHATNSPLHF.

This clonotype was found many times. The chain couples TRBV7-7 to TRBJ1-6; D might be TRBD1 (6 bases). V was clipped by 5 bases and J by 4 bases, with 21 bases between them. The length of the CDR3 is 18 residues. Germline loops: CDR1 SSHAT, CDR2 FNYEAQ (reference sequence). The CDR3 sequence: CASSRKKGQLWYNSPLHF. The CDR3 bases are TGTGCCAGCAGCCGAAAGAAAGGACAGTTATGGTATAATTCACCCCTCCACTTT.

There are a few counts of this clonotype. The chain recombines TRBV6-6 with TRBJ1-5; the D gene is possibly TRBD1 (5 bases). This CDR3 is 15 amino acids long. The germline gives CDR1 MNHNY, CDR2 SVGAGI (reference sequence). V shed 4 bases and J shed 5 bases, with 15 bases lying between them. The CDR3 DNA follows: TGTGCCAGCAGTTGGAGACAGAGAATTTATCAGCCCCAGCATTTT. It specifies CASSWRQRIYQPQHF.

To note about this clonotype: A junction end diverges from the germline sequence, so it may reflect a read error. V and J are TRBV10-3 and TRBJ1-1; D is unresolved. The CDR3 is 13 amino acids. Germline assignment: CDR1 ENHRY and CDR2 SYGVKD. This CDR3 reads CASSSHMNTEAFF. CDR3 sequence (DNA): TGTGCCAGCAGTTCCCACATGAACACTGAAGCTTTCTTT.

CDR3: CASSRGTSDGVTQYF. The CDR3 DNA is TGCGCCAGCAGCCGCGGGACATCGGACGGAGTGACCCAGTACTTC. The V call is TRBV4-3, the J call TRBJ2-5; either TRBD1 or TRBD2 may supply D (6 bases each). The CDR3 spans 15 residues. With 4 bases removed from V and 7 bases from J, the gap between germline ends came to 19 bases. Germline CDR1 reads LGHNA; CDR2 reads YSLEER.

This clonotype was counted ten times or more. The chain is built from TRBV5-1 and TRBJ1-2; 12 bases match TRBD1. Germline V gene sequence: CDR1 SGHRS, CDR2 YFSETQ. This CDR3 has 14 amino acids. V lost 4 bases and J lost 7; bases outside the gene matches: 5. The CDR3 nucleotides are TGCGCCAGCAGCGGGACAGGGGGCCGGGTTGGCTACACCTTC. This encodes CASSGTGGRVGYTF.

As regards this clonotype: A much larger clone differs by one base, so this may be a read error. The final CDR3 position lacks the conserved phenylalanine or tryptophan, pointing to a likely read error. The V and J genes are TRBV19 and TRBJ1-1; D remains ambiguous. V gave up 6 bases and J gave up 1 base, with 12 bases separating them. Germline V CDR1 and CDR2: LNHDA, SQIVND (reference sequence). The CDR3 loop spans 14 amino acids. The CDR3 region has the DNA TGTGCCAGTAGGCCAACCGCTAGGAACACTGAAGCTTTCTCT. It specifies CASRPTARNTEAFS.

Turning to this clonotype: An end of the junction does not agree with germline; a read error may underlie this. The J gene is TRBJ1-3, the V gene TRBV7-2; D might be TRBD1 (5 bases). Per the germline V gene, CDR1 is SGHTA and CDR2 is FQGNSA. The CDR3 contains 15 residues. The CDR3 region is CTSSLVTGAGNTIYF. CDR3 in DNA: TGCACCAGCAGCTTGGTTACAGGCGCTGGAAACACCATATATTTT.

With respect to this clonotype: This may be a read error: a much more frequent sequence differs by one nucleotide. This sequence joins TRBV2 and TRBJ2-7; D unresolved. In germline, CDR1 is SNHLY, CDR2 FYNNEI. This CDR3 spans 11 amino acids. The CDR3 loop is CASTYSCEQYF. CDR3 sequence (DNA): TGTGCCAGCACCTATTCCTGCGAGCAGTACTTC.

The V gene is TRBV10-3, the J gene TRBJ1-1; D is undetermined. Germline V CDR1 and CDR2: ENHRY, SYGVKD. This CDR3 region has 11 residues. Trimming shortened V by 10 bases and J by 7 bases, and 13 bases separated the two germline ends. The CDR3 region has the DNA TGTGCCAGCACCACCGGGATTGAAGCTTTCTTT. Translation gives CASTTGIEAFF.

V usage is TRBV29-1 and J usage is TRBJ1-5; no reliable D call. Germline CDR1 and CDR2: SQVTM and ANQGSEA. This CDR3 contains 13 residues. V was trimmed by 5 bases and J by 0 bases, leaving 8 bases between them. In DNA, the CDR3 is TGCAGCGTTCTCGTTGATAGCAATCAGCCCCAGCATTTT. Protein product: CSVLVDSNQPQHF.

This chain joins TRBV12-3 or TRBV12-4 and TRBJ2-5, with D unclear. V shed 5 bases and J shed 2 bases, with 12 bases lying between them. This CDR3 region has 14 residues. The CDR3 bases are TGTGCCAGCAGTCTAGGATGGCAGCAAGAGACCCAGTACTTC. Its translation is CASSLGWQQETQYF.

This clonotype was picked up a small number of times. The V and J genes are TRBV30 and TRBJ1-1; TRBD1 might be the D (5 bases). With 2 bases removed from V and 3 bases from J, the gap between germline ends came to 10 bases. Germline assignment: CDR1 GTSNPN and CDR2 SVGIG (reference sequence). The CDR3 consists of 13 residues. This CDR3 is CAWSSMGDTEAFF. Here the CDR3 DNA reads TGTGCCTGGAGTTCTATGGGGGACACTGAAGCTTTCTTT.

There are many counts of this clonotype. The J gene is TRBJ2-5, the V gene TRBV19; perhaps TRBD2 as D (6 bases). V lost 9 bases and J lost 1, with 15 bases in between. CDR1 and CDR2 from the germline V gene are LNHDA and SQIVND (reference sequence). The CDR3 extends over 14 amino acids. CDR3 region: CARGGIVGQETQYF. The CDR3 DNA reads as TGTGCCAGAGGAGGGATCGTCGGCCAAGAGACCCAGTACTTC.

This clonotype has at least ten counts. The chain recombines TRBV5-8 with TRBJ1-6; TRBD1 agrees at 8 bases. V was clipped by 5 bases and J by 10 bases; unmatched bases: 14. There are 16 residues in the CDR3. CDR1 is SGHTS and CDR2 is YDEGEE in the germline V gene. The CDR3 nucleotides are TGTGCCAGCAGACATTGGAACGGACAGGGAAGGTCACCCCTCCACTTT. Protein sequence: CASRHWNGQGRSPLHF.

The chain uses TRBV10-3 and TRBJ1-6, with a weak D call TRBD1 (6 bases). CDR3 length: 15 amino acids. V lost 6 bases and J lost 7, with 16 bases in between. Germline V gene lookup returns CDR1 ENHRY and CDR2 SYGVKD. The CDR3 loop reads CAISDSWGHNSPLHF. DNA for the CDR3: TGTGCCATCAGCGACTCATGGGGGCACAATTCACCCCTCCACTTT.

A few counts support this clonotype. The chain joins TRBV4-3 to TRBJ2-5, with D perhaps TRBD2 (5 bases). The CDR3 spans 14 residues. The V gene lost 0 bases and the J gene lost 5 bases, with 10 bases spanning the gap. From germline, CDR1 is LGHNA and CDR2 YSLEER. The CDR3 DNA follows: TGCGCCAGCAGCCAAGATATTGCGGGCGAGACCCAGTACTTC. Translating it yields CASSQDIAGETQYF.

The V call is TRBV15, the J call TRBJ1-5, with D possibly TRBD1 on 5 matching bases. The CDR3 is 15 amino acids. Trimming left V 6 bases short and J 0 bases short, with 12 bases between. CDR1 LNHNV and CDR2 YYDKDF come from the germline V gene (reference sequence). CDR3: CATRTEGNSNQPQHF. The CDR3 DNA follows: TGTGCCACCAGGACAGAGGGGAATAGCAATCAGCCCCAGCATTTT.

V gene TRBV6-5 combines with J gene TRBJ1-1; D uncertain. Trimming took 0 bases from V and 1 from J, leaving 12 bases between them. This CDR3 is 16 amino acids long. In germline, CDR1 is MNHEY, CDR2 SVGAGI. The CDR3 sequence is CASSYSPLKRNTEAFF. DNA for the CDR3: TGTGCCAGCAGTTACTCCCCCCTTAAACGGAACACTGAAGCTTTCTTT.

At least ten counts were recorded for this clonotype. The V gene is TRBV19, the J gene TRBJ1-6; a possible D gene is TRBD1 (5 bases). The CDR3 runs to 15 residues. V was clipped by 2 bases and J by 8 bases, with 13 bases between them. CDR1 and CDR2 (germline): LNHDA, SQIVND (reference sequence). The CDR3 loop is CASSIIGRADSPLHF. In DNA form, the CDR3 reads TGTGCCAGTAGTATAATCGGCAGGGCGGATTCACCCCTCCACTTT.

This chain connects TRBV7-8 to TRBJ2-2; 7 bases are a match to TRBD1. J gave up 5 bases and V 5 bases, and 8 bases lay outside the gene matches. Germline V CDR1 and CDR2: SGHVS, FQNEAQ. The CDR3 is made up of 15 amino acids. The CDR3 protein is CASSQGQSGTGELFF. The DNA for the CDR3 is TGTGCCAGCAGCCAGGGACAGTCGGGAACCGGGGAGCTGTTTTTT.

The chain employs TRBV28 and TRBJ1-5, with D possibly TRBD1 on 6 matching bases. The CDR3 is made up of 16 amino acids. V lost 7 bases to trimming and J lost 0 bases, with 16 bases between them. Germline values: CDR1 MDHEN, CDR2 SYDVKM. CDR3 DNA sequence: TGTGCCAGCATGAAAGGACAGATATATAGCAATCAGCCCCAGCATTTT. Encoded protein: CASMKGQIYSNQPQHF.

This clonotype showed up many times. The chain couples TRBV2 to TRBJ1-4; D is ambiguous. Germline CDR1 is SNHLY and CDR2 is FYNNEI. The V end was cut by 6 bases, the J end by 4 bases, with 18 bases between. The CDR3 is 16 residues long. CDR3 sequence (DNA): TGTGCCAGCAGCGTCCCCTCGACAAGGTATAATGAAAAACTGTTTTTT. Translating it yields CASSVPSTRYNEKLFF. Based on the CDR3 plus reference TRBV2 and TRBJ1-4, the full variable domain is EPEVTQTPSHQVTQMGQEVILRCVPISNHLYFYWYRQILGQKVEFLVSFYNNEISEKSEIFDDQFSVERPDGSNFTLKIRSTKLEDSAMYFCASSVPSTRYNEKLFFGSGTQLSVL.

As DNA, the CDR3 is TGTGCCAGCAGTGAAAGGAGGGATTTTCTCCAGCATTTT. Translating gives CASSERRDFLQHF. V is TRBV2 and J is TRBJ1-5; D ambiguous. Trimming removed 2 bases from V and 12 bases from J, with 14 bases in between. This CDR3 has 13 amino acids. The germline V gene has CDR1 SNHLY and CDR2 FYNNEI.

This clonotype was observed many times. V usage is TRBV4-3 and J usage is TRBJ2-6, with a tentative D call TRBD1 (6 bases). CDR1 is LGHNA and CDR2 is YSLEER in the germline V gene. V was clipped by 0 bases and J by 2 bases, with 8 bases between them. The CDR3 runs to 16 residues. The CDR3 sequence: CASSQDEGAGANVLTF. Written as DNA, the CDR3 is TGCGCCAGCAGCCAAGATGAGGGGGCTGGGGCCAACGTCCTGACTTTC.

The rearrangement joins TRBV2 to TRBJ1-1, with a possible D match to TRBD1 (5 bases). CDR1 SNHLY and CDR2 FYNNEI come from the germline V gene. The CDR3 contains 13 residues. V was shortened by 4 bases and J by 6 bases, with 12 bases between the two germline ends. CDR3 protein: CASSVGRAAEAFF. Here the CDR3 DNA reads TGTGCCAGCAGTGTTGGCAGGGCGGCTGAAGCTTTCTTT.

The V call is TRBV20-1, the J call TRBJ2-5; D possibly corresponds to TRBD2 (6 bases). Trimming shortened V by 6 bases and J by 4 bases, and 21 bases separated the two germline ends. This CDR3 is 15 amino acids long. Germline V gene lookup returns CDR1 DFQATT and CDR2 SNEGSKA (reference sequence). The CDR3 here is CSASRLNRDLETQYF. The CDR3 DNA reads as TGCAGTGCCAGCAGACTTAATCGGGACTTAGAGACCCAGTACTTC.

This clonotype occurred many times. The V and J genes are TRBV29-1 and TRBJ1-1, with a possible D match to TRBD1 (5 bases). Germline-derived CDR1 and CDR2 are SQVTM and ANQGSEA. This CDR3 has 13 residues. The V end was cut by 3 bases, the J end by 11 bases, with 19 bases between. The CDR3 is CSVERRVGFRAFF. Written as DNA, the CDR3 is TGCAGCGTTGAGCGCAGGGTAGGGTTTCGGGCTTTCTTT.

This clonotype appeared a few times. This chain joins TRBV13 and TRBJ2-7; 10 nucleotides line up with TRBD1. Germline V CDR1 and CDR2: PRHDT, FYEKMQ (reference sequence). CDR3 length equals 12 residues. V shed 11 bases, J shed 2 bases, and the junction held 3 bases outside the gene matches. The CDR3 DNA is TGTGCCGGAGGGACAGGGGCCTACGAGCAGTACTTC. It translates to CAGGTGAYEQYF.

The CDR3 DNA is TGCAGTGCCGGGGTGGGGGGTAGCTCCTACGAGCAGTACTTC. Its translation: CSAGVGGSSYEQYF. The V and J genes are TRBV20-1 and TRBJ2-7; the D gene is possibly TRBD2 (6 bases). Trimming stripped 6 bases from V and 0 bases from J, with 15 bases between. The germline V gene has CDR1 DFQATT and CDR2 SNEGSKA (reference sequence). The CDR3 is 14 residues long.

The chain carries TRBV5-1 and TRBJ1-2; unclear D gene. Germline values: CDR1 SGHRS, CDR2 YFSETQ. The CDR3 covers 14 residues. The V gene lost 0 bases and the J gene lost 6 bases, with 12 bases spanning the gap. The CDR3 is CASSLGNSLDGYTF. The CDR3, as DNA: TGCGCCAGCAGCTTGGGAAACAGTCTTGATGGCTACACCTTC.